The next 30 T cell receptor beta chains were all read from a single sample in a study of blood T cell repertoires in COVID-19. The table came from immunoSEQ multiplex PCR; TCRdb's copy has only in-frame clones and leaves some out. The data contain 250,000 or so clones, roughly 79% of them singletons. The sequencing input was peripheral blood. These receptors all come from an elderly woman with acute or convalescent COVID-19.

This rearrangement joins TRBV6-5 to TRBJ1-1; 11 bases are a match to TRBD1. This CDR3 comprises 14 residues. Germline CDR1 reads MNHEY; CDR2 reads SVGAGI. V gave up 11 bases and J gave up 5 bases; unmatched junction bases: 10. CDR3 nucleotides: TGTGCCGGTCGAGGGACAGGGGGGAGGACTGAAGCTTTCTTT. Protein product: CAGRGTGGRTEAFF.

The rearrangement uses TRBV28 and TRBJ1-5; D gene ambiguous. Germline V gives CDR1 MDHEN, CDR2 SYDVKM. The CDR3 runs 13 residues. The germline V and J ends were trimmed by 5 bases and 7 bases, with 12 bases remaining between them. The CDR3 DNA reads TGTGCCAGCAGTCGCTTTGGAGTCCAGCCCCAGCATTTT. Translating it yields CASSRFGVQPQHF.

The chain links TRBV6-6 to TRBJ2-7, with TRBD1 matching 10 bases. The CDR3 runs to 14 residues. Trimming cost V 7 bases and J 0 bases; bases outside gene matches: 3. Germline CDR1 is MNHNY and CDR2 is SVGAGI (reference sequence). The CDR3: CASTRTGGSYEQYF. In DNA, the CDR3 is TGTGCCAGCACCAGGACAGGGGGCTCCTACGAGCAGTACTTC.

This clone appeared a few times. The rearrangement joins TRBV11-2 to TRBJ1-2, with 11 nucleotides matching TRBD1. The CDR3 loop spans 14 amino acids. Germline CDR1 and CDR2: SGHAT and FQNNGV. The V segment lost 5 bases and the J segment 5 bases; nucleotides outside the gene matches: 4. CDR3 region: CASSPGQGAYGYTF. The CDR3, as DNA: TGTGCCAGCAGCCCCGGACAGGGGGCGTATGGCTACACCTTC. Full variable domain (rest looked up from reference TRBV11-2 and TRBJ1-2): EAGVAQSPRYKIIEKRQSVAFWCNPISGHATLYWYQQILGQGPKLLIQFQNNGVVDDSQLPKDRFSAERLKGVDSTLKIQPAKLEDSAVYLCASSPGQGAYGYTFGSGTRLTVV.

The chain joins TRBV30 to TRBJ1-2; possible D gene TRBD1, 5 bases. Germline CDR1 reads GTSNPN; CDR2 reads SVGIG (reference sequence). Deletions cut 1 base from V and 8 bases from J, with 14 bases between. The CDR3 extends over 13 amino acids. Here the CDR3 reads CAWSDRGSDGYTF. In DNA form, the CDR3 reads TGTGCCTGGAGTGATCGGGGGTCAGACGGCTACACCTTC.

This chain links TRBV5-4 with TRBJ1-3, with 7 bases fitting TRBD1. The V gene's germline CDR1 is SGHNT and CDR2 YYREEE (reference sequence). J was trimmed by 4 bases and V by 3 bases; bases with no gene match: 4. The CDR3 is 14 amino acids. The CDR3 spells CASSSLTGGNTIYF. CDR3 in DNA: TGTGCCAGCAGCTCATTGACAGGGGGAAACACCATATATTTT.

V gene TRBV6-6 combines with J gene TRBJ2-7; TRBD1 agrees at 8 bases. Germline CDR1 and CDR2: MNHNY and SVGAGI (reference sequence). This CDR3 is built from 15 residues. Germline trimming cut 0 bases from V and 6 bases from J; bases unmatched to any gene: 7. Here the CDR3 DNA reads TGTGCCAGCAGTTACTCTGGGCAGGGGGCTAGCGAGCAGTACTTC. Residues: CASSYSGQGASEQYF.

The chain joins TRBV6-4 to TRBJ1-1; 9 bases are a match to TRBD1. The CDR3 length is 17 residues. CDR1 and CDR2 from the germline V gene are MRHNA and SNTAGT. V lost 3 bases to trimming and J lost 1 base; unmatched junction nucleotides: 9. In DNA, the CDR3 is TGTGCCAGCAGTGAGTTTGGGACAGGGTACTCGAACACTGAAGCTTTCTTT. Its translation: CASSEFGTGYSNTEAFF.

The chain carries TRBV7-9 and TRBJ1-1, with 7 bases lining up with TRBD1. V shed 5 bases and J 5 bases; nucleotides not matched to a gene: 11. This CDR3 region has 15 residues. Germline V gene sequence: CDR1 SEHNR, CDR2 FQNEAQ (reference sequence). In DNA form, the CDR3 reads TGTGCCAGCAGCCTGACTTTGACAGGGCGGACTGAAGCTTTCTTT. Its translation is CASSLTLTGRTEAFF.

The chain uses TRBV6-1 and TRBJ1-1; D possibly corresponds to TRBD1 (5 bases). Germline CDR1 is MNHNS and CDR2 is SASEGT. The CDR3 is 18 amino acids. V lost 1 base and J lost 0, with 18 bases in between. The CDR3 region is CASSEGRGGRLLNTEAFF. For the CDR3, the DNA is TGTGCCAGCAGTGAAGGGAGGGGTGGACGATTGCTGAACACTGAAGCTTTCTTT.

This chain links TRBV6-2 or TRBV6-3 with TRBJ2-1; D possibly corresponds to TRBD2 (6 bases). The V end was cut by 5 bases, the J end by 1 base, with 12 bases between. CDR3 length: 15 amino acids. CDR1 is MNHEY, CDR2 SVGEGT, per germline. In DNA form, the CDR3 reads TGTGCCAGCAGTCCCGGGACTTTTTCCTACAATGAGCAGTTCTTC. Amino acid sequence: CASSPGTFSYNEQFF.

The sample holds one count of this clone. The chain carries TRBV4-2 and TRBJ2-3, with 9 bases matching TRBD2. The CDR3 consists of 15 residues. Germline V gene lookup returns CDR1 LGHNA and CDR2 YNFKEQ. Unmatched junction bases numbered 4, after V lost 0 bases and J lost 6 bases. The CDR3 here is CASSQEWRGGDTQYF. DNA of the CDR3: TGTGCCAGCAGCCAAGAGTGGCGGGGGGGCGATACGCAGTATTTT.

DNA of the CDR3: TGTGCCAGCAGACAGGGCTATTCACCCCTCCACTTT. Its protein is CASRQGYSPLHF. The genes are TRBV2 and TRBJ1-6, with D perhaps matching TRBD1 (6 bases). This CDR3 has 12 amino acids. Germline CDR1 SNHLY, CDR2 FYNNEI. Trimming stripped 6 bases from V and 8 bases from J, with 8 bases between. Full variable domain (missing parts from reference TRBV2 and TRBJ1-6): EPEVTQTPSHQVTQMGQEVILRCVPISNHLYFYWYRQILGQKVEFLVSFYNNEISEKSEIFDDQFSVERPDGSNFTLKIRSTKLEDSAMYFCASRQGYSPLHFGNGTRLTVT.

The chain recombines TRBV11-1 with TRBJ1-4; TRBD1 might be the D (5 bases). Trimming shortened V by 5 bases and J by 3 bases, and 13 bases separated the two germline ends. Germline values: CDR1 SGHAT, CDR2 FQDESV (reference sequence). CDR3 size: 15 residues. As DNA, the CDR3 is TGTGCCAGCAGCCAATTCGGGGGAGCTAATGAAAAACTGTTTTTT. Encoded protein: CASSQFGGANEKLFF.

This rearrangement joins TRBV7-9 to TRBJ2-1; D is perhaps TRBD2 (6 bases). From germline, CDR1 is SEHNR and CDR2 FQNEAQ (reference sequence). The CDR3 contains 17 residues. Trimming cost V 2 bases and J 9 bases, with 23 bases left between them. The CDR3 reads CASSLKRGGFRYGEQFF. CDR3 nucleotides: TGTGCCAGCAGCTTAAAGAGGGGAGGTTTTAGGTACGGTGAGCAGTTCTTC.

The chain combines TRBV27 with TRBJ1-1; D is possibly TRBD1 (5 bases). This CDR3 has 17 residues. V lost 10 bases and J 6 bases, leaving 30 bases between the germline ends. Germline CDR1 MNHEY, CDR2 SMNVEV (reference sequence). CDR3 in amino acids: CATRSGVEGTLSAEAFF. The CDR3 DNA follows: TGTGCCACTAGATCGGGGGTGGAGGGAACCCTATCGGCTGAAGCTTTCTTT.

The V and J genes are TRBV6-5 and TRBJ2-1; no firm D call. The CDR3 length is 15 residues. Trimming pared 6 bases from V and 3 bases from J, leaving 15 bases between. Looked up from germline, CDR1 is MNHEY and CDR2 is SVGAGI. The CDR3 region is CASSPLSPGYNEQFF. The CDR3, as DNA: TGTGCCAGCAGCCCCTTGAGCCCCGGCTACAATGAGCAGTTCTTC.

The CDR3, as DNA: TGTGCCAGCAGCTTGGCTCCAGCCCCGAGGGGGGCCAACGTCCTGACTTTC. Encoded protein: CASSLAPAPRGANVLTF. V and J are TRBV5-8 and TRBJ2-6; no clear D gene. V was cut by 0 bases and J by 4 bases, with 14 bases left in between. Germline V gene sequence: CDR1 SGHTS, CDR2 YDEGEE. This CDR3 has 17 amino acids.

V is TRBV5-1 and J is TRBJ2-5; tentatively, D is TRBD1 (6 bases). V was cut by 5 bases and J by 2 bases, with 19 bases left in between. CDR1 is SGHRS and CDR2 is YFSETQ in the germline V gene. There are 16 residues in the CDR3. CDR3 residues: CASRDHPGHPQETQYF. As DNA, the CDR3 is TGCGCCAGCAGGGACCACCCGGGACATCCTCAAGAGACCCAGTACTTC.

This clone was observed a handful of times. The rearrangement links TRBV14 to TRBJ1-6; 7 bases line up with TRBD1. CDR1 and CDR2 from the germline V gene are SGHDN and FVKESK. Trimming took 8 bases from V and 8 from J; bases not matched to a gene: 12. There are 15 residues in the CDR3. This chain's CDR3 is CASSQDRVEYSPLHF. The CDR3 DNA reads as TGTGCCAGCTCACAAGACAGGGTGGAATATTCACCCCTCCACTTT.

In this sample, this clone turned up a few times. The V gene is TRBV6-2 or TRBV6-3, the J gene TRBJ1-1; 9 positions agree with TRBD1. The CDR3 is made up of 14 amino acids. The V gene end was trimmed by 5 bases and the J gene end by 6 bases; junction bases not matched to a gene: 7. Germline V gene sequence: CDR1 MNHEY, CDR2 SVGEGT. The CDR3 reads CASSNGQGWAEAFF. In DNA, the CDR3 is TGTGCCAGCAGTAACGGACAGGGGTGGGCTGAAGCTTTCTTT.

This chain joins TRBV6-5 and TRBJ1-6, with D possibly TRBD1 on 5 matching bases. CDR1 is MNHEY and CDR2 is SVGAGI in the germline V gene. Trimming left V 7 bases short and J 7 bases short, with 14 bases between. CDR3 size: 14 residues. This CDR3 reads CASNSGVGNSPLHF. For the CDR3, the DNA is TGTGCCAGCAACTCGGGGGTTGGGAATTCACCCCTCCACTTT.

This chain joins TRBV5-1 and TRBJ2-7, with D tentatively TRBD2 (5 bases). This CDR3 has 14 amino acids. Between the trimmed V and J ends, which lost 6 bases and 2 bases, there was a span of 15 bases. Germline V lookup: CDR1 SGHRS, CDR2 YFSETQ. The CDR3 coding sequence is TGCGCCAGCACTCGCCTACCGGGGACCTACGAGCAGTACTTC. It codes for CASTRLPGTYEQYF.

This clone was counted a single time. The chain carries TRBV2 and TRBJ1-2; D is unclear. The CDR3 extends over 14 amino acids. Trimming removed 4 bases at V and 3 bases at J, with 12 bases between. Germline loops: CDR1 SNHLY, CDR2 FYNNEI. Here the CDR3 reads CASSGSRVDYGYTF. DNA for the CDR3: TGTGCCAGCAGTGGCAGTCGGGTGGACTATGGCTACACCTTC. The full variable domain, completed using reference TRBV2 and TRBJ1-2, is EPEVTQTPSHQVTQMGQEVILRCVPISNHLYFYWYRQILGQKVEFLVSFYNNEISEKSEIFDDQFSVERPDGSNFTLKIRSTKLEDSAMYFCASSGSRVDYGYTFGSGTRLTVV.

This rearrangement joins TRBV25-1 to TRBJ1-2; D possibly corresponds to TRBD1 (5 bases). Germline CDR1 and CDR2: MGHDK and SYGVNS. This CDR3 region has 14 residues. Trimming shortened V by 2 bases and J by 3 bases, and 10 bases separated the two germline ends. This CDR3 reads CASSEPGRDYGYTF. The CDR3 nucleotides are TGTGCCAGCAGTGAACCAGGGAGGGACTATGGCTACACCTTC.

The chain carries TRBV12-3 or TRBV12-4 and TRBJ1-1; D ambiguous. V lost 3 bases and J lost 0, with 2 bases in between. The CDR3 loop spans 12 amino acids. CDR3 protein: CASSFLNTEAFF. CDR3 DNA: TGTGCCAGCAGTTTCTTGAACACTGAAGCTTTCTTT.

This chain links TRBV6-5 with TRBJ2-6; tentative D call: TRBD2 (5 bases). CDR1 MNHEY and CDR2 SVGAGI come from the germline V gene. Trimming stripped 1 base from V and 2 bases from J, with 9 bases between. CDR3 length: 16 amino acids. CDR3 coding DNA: TGTGCCAGCAGTTACTGGACTGGGCCTGGGGCCAACGTCCTGACTTTC. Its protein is CASSYWTGPGANVLTF.

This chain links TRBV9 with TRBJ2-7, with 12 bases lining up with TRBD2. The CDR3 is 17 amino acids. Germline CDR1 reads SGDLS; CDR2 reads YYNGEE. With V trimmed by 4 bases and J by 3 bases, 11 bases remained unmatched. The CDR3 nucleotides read TGTGCCAGCAGCCCAGGACTAGCGGGACGAGAAAACTACGAGCAGTACTTC. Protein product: CASSPGLAGRENYEQYF. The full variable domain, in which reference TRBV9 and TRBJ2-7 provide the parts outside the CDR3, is DSGVTQTPKHLITATGQRVTLRCSPRSGDLSVYWYQQSLDQGLQFLIQYYNGEERAKGNILERFSAQQFPDLHSELNLSSLELGDSALYFCASSPGLAGRENYEQYFGPGTRLTVT.

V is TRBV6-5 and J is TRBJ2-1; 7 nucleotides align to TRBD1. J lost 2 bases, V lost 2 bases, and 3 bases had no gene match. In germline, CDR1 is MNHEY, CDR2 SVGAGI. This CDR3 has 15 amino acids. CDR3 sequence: CASSYSGQAYNEQFF. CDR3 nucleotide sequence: TGTGCCAGCAGTTACAGTGGACAGGCCTACAATGAGCAGTTCTTC.

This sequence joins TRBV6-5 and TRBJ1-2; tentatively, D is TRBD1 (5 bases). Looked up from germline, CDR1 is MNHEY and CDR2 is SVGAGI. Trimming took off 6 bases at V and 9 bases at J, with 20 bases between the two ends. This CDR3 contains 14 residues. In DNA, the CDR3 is TGTGCCAGCAGCCCCGGGACTCCTCTAGAGCGCTACACCTTC. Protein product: CASSPGTPLERYTF.